This T cell receptor beta chain was obtained from a study of Graves' ophthalmopathy and Graves' hyperthyroidism. The sequenced template was RNA, covering the TCR beta CDR3 region. First-round RT-PCR relied on HTBI primers, and a second-round multiplex PCR came next. TCRdb reprocessed the multiplex PCR reads via MiXCR and lists one record per CDR3 protein. The profile shows about 620,000 distinct CDR3 sequences, 20% to 25% of them singletons. Enrolled hyperthyroidism patients had a new diagnosis, a duration under 2 months, and an age of 18 to 65. About this clonotype: The germline gene is not matched at one end of the junction; a read error may be the cause.

The germline gives CDR1 ENHRY, CDR2 SYGVKD. The CDR3 has 17 amino acids. V and J are TRBV10-3 and TRBJ2-2, with a possible D match to TRBD2 (5 bases). This receptor was obtained from a woman in her late teens or twenties with stable Graves' hyperthyroidism. Some clones in this sample may be carry-over from other donors' samples. Sequencing used peripheral blood. CDR3 loop: CAISDPGRYPNTGELFF. The CDR3, as DNA: TGTGCCATCAGTGACCCCGGCCGATACCCTAACACCGGGGAGCTGTTTTTC.